A selection of T cell receptor beta chains follows, all from one sample in a study of T cell repertoires in cytomegalovirus infection. One entry per CDR3 protein, called by TCRdb with MiXCR from the reads. Here the sample spans around 630,000 distinct CDR3 sequences, less than 25% being singletons. Sequenced input: CD8+ T cells from PBMCs. Receptors were obtained from a human donor in good health (CMV status not recorded). Some clones in this sample may be carry-over from other donors' samples. Each CDR3 is given with its conserved first and last residue. A D gene is named only where the DNA matches it firmly. Some rows have no size entry. The others give once, few or many, or a class for an expanded clone.

V gene,D gene,J gene,clone size,CDR3 DNA,CDR3 protein
TRBV12-5,NA,TRBJ2-2,many,TGTGCTAGTGGTTTGCCCTGGGCAGGGCCAATTTCGAACACCGGGGAGCTGTTTTTT,CASGLPWAGPISNTGELFF
TRBV20-1,NA,TRBJ1-4,few,TGCAGTGCTGCCGGGACCTGGGGTGAAAAACTGTTTTTT,CSAAGTWGEKLFF
TRBV27,NA,TRBJ2-1,NA,TGTGCCAGCAGTTTATCACAGGTCCCCACTTTTGAGCAGTTCTTC,CASSLSQVPTFEQFF
TRBV28,TRBD1,TRBJ1-2,many,TGTGCCAGCAGTTCTTCAGGGGGCTACTATGGCTACACCTTC,CASSSSGGYYGYTF
TRBV5-5,TRBD1,TRBJ2-7,NA,TGTGCCAGCAGCTTGGGGGGACAGGGAATCTACGAGCAGTACTTC,CASSLGGQGIYEQYF
TRBV6-5,NA,TRBJ1-2,NA,TGTGCCAGCAGTTTCTACCTACAGTTTTCAAACTATGGCTACACCTTC,CASSFYLQFSNYGYTF
TRBV13,TRBD1,TRBJ1-4,NA,TGTGCCAGCAGCCCAAGGGGACAGGGGGCTGAAAAACTGTTTTTT,CASSPRGQGAEKLFF
TRBV12-3/TRBV12-4,NA,TRBJ2-7,few,TGTGCCAGCAGAGACCCGGGACGAGACGAGCAGTACTTC,CASRDPGRDEQYF
TRBV29-1,NA,TRBJ2-3,few,TGCAGCGTTGAAAGCACAGATACGCAGTATTTT,CSVESTDTQYF
TRBV20-1,NA,TRBJ2-3,NA,TGCAGTGCTAGAGGGGACATCTCCACAGATACGCAGTATTTT,CSARGDISTDTQYF
TRBV5-1,TRBD1,TRBJ2-1,few,TGCGCCAGCAGCTGGGCGGGACAGGGGATGCCCTACAATGAGCAGTTCTTC,CASSWAGQGMPYNEQFF
TRBV4-2,TRBD1,TRBJ1-4,few,TGTGCCAGCAGCCGGACAGGGAAGAATGAAAAACTGTTTTTT,CASSRTGKNEKLFF
TRBV7-6,TRBD1,TRBJ1-2,many,TGTGCCAGCAGACCATCCGCCGGGACAGTTCTTACTAACTATGGCTACACCTTC,CASRPSAGTVLTNYGYTF
TRBV7-9,NA,TRBJ2-7,NA,TGTGCCAGCAGCTACCCGGGAGATAAGCACGAGCAGTACTTC,CASSYPGDKHEQYF
TRBV14,NA,TRBJ1-1,few,TGTGCCAGCAGCCAAGATCAAGGGGGGGAAAACACTGAAGCTTTCTTT,CASSQDQGGENTEAFF
TRBV2,NA,TRBJ1-2,few,TGTGCCATAAGACAGGCAGCGACTAACTATGGCTACACCTTC,CAIRQAATNYGYTF
TRBV10-2,TRBD2,TRBJ2-3,NA,TGCGCCAGCAGTGAAGGGCGGGGGGCCGCGGATACGCAGTATTTT,CASSEGRGAADTQYF
TRBV6-6,NA,TRBJ2-3,few,TGTGCCAGCAGTTACCTTGGTGGGCACCCTCCGTCTAGCACAGATACGCAGTATTTT,CASSYLGGHPPSSTDTQYF
TRBV20-1,TRBD1,TRBJ2-3,NA,TGCAGTGCTTGGACAGGGTTTGATACGCAGTATTTT,CSAWTGFDTQYF
TRBV6-8,TRBD2,TRBJ2-1,few,TGTGCCAGCAGTTTTCGGACTAGCGGGGTAGAGGAGCAGTTCTTC,CASSFRTSGVEEQFF
TRBV14,NA,TRBJ2-5,few,TGTGCCAGCAGCGCTTGGGACCGGAGCTCCCTCCAAGAGACCCAGTACTTC,CASSAWDRSSLQETQYF
TRBV6-1,NA,TRBJ2-1,NA,TGTGCCAGCAGTGATGTATTTTGGGGGAATGAGCAGTTCTTC,CASSDVFWGNEQFF
TRBV7-9,TRBD1,TRBJ2-1,few,TGTGCCAGCAGCCCGCCGACAGGGGGCGCCTCGTATGGATCCTACAATGAGCAGTTCTTC,CASSPPTGGASYGSYNEQFF
TRBV11-3,NA,TRBJ2-1,NA,TGTGCCAGCAGCTTAACGAACGGGGGAGGTAATGAGCAGTTCTTC,CASSLTNGGGNEQFF
TRBV11-2,NA,TRBJ2-1,many,TGTGCCAGCAGCGCAATAAGGGGATCCTACAATGAGCAGTTCTTC,CASSAIRGSYNEQFF
TRBV29-1,TRBD1,TRBJ2-7,few,TGCAGCGCATGGACAGGGATGGGGTACGAGCAGTACTTC,CSAWTGMGYEQYF
TRBV4-1,NA,TRBJ2-1,NA,TGCGCCAGCAGCCAAGAAAGACCTGGCTACAATGAGCAGTTCTTC,CASSQERPGYNEQFF
TRBV29-1,NA,TRBJ1-2,NA,TGCAGCGTTGCGGACAGTAACTATGGCTACACCTTC,CSVADSNYGYTF
TRBV12-3/TRBV12-4,NA,TRBJ2-1,NA,TGTGCCAGCAGTTTATTACGACCCTACAATGAGCAGTTCTTC,CASSLLRPYNEQFF
TRBV7-9,NA,TRBJ2-5,NA,TGTGCCAGCAGCTCCCCGTCCCGCAGGGAGGAGACCCAGTACTTC,CASSSPSRREETQYF
TRBV2,TRBD1,TRBJ1-4,many,TGTGCCAGCAGCCCCCCCCCGGGACAGAGCGAAAAACTGTTTTTT,CASSPPPGQSEKLFF
TRBV20-1,NA,TRBJ2-1,NA,TGCAGTGCTAGTCACCCACCCTCCTACAATGAGCAGTTCTTC,CSASHPPSYNEQFF
TRBV6-1,TRBD2,TRBJ2-3,many,TGTGCCAGCACCCCATTCGGGACTAGCGGGGGGGCCACAGATACGCAGTATTTT,CASTPFGTSGGATDTQYF
TRBV10-3,NA,TRBJ1-5,many,TGTGCCATCAGTGACGGACGGAGTGATCAGCCCCAGCATTTT,CAISDGRSDQPQHF
TRBV2,NA,TRBJ2-3,many,TGTGCCAGCAGTGAAGCTCCTCCGGGCACAGATACGCAGTATTTT,CASSEAPPGTDTQYF
TRBV7-2,NA,TRBJ1-4,many,TGTGCCAGCAGCTTAGACCTGCAGAACGAAAAACTGTTTTTT,CASSLDLQNEKLFF
TRBV19,NA,TRBJ2-1,few,TGTGCCACCCGGGACCGCGCCTACAATGAGCAGTTCTTC,CATRDRAYNEQFF
TRBV28,TRBD1,TRBJ1-4,NA,TGTGCCAACAGACCCCGGAAGGACAGGTATAATGAAAAACTGTTTTTT,CANRPRKDRYNEKLFF
TRBV5-6,NA,TRBJ2-3,NA,TGTGCCAGCAGCTTTGGGGGGCGCCCAACAGATACGCAGTATTTT,CASSFGGRPTDTQYF
TRBV2,TRBD1,TRBJ1-4,few,TGTGCCAGCAGACCCGGACAGGCAACTAATGAAAAACTGTTTTTT,CASRPGQATNEKLFF
TRBV14,NA,TRBJ2-5,NA,TGTGCCAGCAGCCTACGGGACACCCTCCCAGGCCAAGAGACCCAGTACTTC,CASSLRDTLPGQETQYF
TRBV27,NA,TRBJ2-3,few,TGTGCCAGCAGTTTCTCGCCTAGCACAGATACGCAGTATTTT,CASSFSPSTDTQYF
TRBV7-4,TRBD1,TRBJ1-1,NA,TGTGCCAGCAGCTCTCGGACAGGGTTTCCTGAAGCTTTCTTT,CASSSRTGFPEAFF
TRBV28,NA,TRBJ2-3,NA,TGTGCCAGCAGTTTCGGAAAGTTCGTAGATACGCAGTATTTT,CASSFGKFVDTQYF
TRBV25-1,NA,TRBJ2-5,NA,TGTGCCAGCAGTGCCCGGGACGGCCGACCTCAAGAGACCCAGTACTTC,CASSARDGRPQETQYF
TRBV29-1,NA,TRBJ2-2,NA,TGCAGCGTTGAATTCGGCGGGGAGCTGTTTTTT,CSVEFGGELFF